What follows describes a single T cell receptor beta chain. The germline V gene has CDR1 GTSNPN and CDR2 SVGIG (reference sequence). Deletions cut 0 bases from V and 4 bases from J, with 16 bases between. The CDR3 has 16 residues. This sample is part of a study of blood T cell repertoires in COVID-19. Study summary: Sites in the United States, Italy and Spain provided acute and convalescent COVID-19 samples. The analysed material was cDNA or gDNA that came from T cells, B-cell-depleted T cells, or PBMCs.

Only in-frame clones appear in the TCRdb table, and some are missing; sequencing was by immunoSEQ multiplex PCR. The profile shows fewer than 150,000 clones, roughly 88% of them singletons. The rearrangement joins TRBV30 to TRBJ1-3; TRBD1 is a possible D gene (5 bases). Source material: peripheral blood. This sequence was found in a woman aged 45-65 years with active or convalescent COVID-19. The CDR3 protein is CAWSVSGGISGNTIYF. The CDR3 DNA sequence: TGTGCCTGGAGTGTGAGCGGGGGGATATCGGGAAACACCATATATTTT.